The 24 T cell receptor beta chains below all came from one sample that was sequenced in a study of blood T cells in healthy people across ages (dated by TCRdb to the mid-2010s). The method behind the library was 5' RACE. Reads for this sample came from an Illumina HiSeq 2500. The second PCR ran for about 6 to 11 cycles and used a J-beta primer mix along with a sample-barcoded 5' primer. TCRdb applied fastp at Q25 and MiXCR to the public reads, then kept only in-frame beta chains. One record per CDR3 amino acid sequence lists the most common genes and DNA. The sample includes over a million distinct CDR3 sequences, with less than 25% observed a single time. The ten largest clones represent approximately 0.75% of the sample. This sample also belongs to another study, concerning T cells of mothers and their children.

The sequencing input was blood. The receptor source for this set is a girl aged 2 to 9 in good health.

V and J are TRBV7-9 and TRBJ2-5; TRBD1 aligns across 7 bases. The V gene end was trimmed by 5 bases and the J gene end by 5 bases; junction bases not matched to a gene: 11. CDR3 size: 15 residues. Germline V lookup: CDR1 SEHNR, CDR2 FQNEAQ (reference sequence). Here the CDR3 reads CASSTSSGQPETQYF. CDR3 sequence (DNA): TGTGCCAGCAGCACCTCTTCGGGACAGCCGGAGACCCAGTACTTC.

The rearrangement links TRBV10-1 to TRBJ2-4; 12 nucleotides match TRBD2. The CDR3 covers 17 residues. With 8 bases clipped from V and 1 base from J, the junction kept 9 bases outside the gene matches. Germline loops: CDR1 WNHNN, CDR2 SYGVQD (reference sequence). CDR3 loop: CASLLASGRGAKNIQYF. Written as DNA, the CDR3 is TGCGCCAGCCTCCTGGCTAGCGGGAGGGGGGCCAAAAACATTCAGTACTTC.

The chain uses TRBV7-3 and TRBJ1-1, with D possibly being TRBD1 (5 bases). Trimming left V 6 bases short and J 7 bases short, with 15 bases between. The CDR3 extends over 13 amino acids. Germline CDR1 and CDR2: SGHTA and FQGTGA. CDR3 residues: CASSPNGGNEAFF. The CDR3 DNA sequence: TGTGCCAGCAGTCCGAACGGGGGAAATGAAGCTTTCTTT.

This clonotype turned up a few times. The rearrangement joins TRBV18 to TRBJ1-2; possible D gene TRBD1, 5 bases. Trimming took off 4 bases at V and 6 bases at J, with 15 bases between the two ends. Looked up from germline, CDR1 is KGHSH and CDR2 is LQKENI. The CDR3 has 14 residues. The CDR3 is CASSRDRAFDGYTF. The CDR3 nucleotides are TGTGCCAGCTCACGGGACCGCGCCTTCGATGGCTACACCTTC.

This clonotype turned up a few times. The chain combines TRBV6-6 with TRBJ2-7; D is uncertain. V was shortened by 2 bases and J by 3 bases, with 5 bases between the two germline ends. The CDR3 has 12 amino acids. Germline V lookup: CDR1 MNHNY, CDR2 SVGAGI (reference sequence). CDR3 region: CASSYDLYEQYF. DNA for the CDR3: TGTGCCAGCAGTTACGATCTCTACGAGCAGTACTTC.

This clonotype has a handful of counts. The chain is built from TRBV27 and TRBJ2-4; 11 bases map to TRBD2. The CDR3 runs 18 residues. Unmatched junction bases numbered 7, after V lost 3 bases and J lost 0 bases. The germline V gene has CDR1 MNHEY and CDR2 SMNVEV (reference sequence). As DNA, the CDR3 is TGTGCCAGCAGTTTCGTAGCGGGAGGGGGTCTAGCCAAAAACATTCAGTACTTC. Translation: CASSFVAGGGLAKNIQYF.

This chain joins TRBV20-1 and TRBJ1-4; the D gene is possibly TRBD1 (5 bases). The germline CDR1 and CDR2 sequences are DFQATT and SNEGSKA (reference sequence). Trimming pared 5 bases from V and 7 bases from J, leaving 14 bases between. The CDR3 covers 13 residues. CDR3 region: CSAPGAGGEKLFF. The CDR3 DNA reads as TGCAGTGCTCCCGGGGCCGGGGGTGAAAAACTGTTTTTT.

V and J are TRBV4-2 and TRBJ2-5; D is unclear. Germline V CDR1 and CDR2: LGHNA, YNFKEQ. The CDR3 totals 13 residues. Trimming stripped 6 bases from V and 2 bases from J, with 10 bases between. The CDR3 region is CASSRNEQETQYF. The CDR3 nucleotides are TGTGCCAGCAGTCGGAACGAACAAGAGACCCAGTACTTC.

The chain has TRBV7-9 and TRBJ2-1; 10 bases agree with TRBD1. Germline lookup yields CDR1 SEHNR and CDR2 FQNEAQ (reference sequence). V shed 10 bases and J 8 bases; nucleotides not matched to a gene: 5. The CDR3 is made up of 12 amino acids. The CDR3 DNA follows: TGTGCCATAGGACAGGGGGACGATGAGCAGTTCTTC. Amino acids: CAIGQGDDEQFF.

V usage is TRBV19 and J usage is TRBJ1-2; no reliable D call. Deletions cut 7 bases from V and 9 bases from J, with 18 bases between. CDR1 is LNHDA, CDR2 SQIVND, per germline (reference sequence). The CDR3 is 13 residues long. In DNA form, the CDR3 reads TGTGCCAGTACCCCCGAGGGTAGTAAGAGCTACACCTTC. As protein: CASTPEGSKSYTF. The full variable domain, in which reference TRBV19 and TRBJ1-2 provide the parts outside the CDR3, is DGGITQSPKYLFRKEGQNVTLSCEQNLNHDAMYWYRQDPGQGLRLIYYSQIVNDFQKGDIAEGYSVSREKKESFPLTVTSAQKNPTAFYLCASTPEGSKSYTFGSGTRLTVV.

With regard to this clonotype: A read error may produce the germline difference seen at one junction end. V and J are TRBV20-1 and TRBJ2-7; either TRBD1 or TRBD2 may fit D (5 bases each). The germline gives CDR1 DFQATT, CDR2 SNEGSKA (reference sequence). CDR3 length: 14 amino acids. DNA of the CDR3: TGCGGTGCTAGAGATTGGGACGCCGCCTACGAGCAGTACTTC. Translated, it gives CGARDWDAAYEQYF.

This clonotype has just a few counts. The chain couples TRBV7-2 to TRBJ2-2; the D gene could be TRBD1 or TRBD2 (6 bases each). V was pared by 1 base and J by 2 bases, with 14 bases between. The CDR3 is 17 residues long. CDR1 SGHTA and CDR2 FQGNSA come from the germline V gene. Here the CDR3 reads CASSLDWGAPNTGELFF. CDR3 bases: TGTGCCAGCAGCTTAGATTGGGGGGCCCCAAACACCGGGGAGCTGTTTTTT.

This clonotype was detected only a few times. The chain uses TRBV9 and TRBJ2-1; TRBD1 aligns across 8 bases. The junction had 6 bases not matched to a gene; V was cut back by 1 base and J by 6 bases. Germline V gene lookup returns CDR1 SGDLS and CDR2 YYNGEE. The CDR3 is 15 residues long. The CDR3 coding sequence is TGTGCCAGCAGCGTAACAGGGGGAGCGGGCAATGAGCAGTTCTTC. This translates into CASSVTGGAGNEQFF.

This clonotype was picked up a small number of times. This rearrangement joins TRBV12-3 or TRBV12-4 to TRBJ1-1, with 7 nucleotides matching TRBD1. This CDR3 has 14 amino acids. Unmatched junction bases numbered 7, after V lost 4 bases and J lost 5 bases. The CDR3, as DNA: TGTGCCAGCAGTTCCGGGCAGGGGGATACTGAAGCTTTCTTT. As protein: CASSSGQGDTEAFF.

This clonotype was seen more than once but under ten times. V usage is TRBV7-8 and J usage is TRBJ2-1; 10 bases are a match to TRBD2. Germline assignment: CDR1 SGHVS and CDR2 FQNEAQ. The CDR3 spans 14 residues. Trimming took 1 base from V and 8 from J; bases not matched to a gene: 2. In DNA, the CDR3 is TGTGCCAGCAGCTTAGAGCTAGCGGGAGATGAGCAGTTCTTC. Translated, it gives CASSLELAGDEQFF.

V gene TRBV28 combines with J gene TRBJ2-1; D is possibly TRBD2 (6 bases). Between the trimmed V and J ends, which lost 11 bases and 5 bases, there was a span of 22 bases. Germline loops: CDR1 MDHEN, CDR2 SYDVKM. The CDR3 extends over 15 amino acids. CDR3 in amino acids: CAGGSGSATNNEQFF. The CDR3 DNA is TGTGCCGGAGGGTCGGGTAGCGCGACTAACAATGAGCAGTTCTTC.

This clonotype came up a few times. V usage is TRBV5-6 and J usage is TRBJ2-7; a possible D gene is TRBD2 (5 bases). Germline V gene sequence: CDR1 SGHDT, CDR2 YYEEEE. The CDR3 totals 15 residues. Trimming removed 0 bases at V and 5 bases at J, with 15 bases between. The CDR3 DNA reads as TGTGCCAGCAGCTTGGGAGGCAGAGGGTTCGACGAGCAGTACTTC. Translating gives CASSLGGRGFDEQYF.

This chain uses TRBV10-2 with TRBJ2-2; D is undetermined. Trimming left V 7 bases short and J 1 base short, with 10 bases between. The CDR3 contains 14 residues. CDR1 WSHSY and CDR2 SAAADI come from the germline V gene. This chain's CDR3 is CASTLSQNTGELFF. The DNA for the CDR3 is TGCGCCAGCACTTTGTCCCAGAACACCGGGGAGCTGTTTTTT.

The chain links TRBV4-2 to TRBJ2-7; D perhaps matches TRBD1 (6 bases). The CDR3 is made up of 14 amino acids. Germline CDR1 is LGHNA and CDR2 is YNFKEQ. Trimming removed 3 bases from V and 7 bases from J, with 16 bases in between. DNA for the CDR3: TGTGCCAGCAGCCAGGGAAGGGGGTTTTATGAGCAGTACTTC. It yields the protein CASSQGRGFYEQYF.

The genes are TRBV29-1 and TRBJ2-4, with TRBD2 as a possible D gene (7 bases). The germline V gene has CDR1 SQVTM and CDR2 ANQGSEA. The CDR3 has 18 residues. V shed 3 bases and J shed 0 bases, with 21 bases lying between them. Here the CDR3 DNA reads TGCAGCGTTGACGAAGGGGGGGAGAATGGGATAGCCAAAAACATTCAGTACTTC. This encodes CSVDEGGENGIAKNIQYF.

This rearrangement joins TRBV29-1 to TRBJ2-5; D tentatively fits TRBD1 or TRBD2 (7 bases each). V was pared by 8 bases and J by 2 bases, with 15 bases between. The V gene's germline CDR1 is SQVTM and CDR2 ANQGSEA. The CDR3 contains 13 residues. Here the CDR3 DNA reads TGCAGCTCAGGGGGGGGCTCTCAAGAGACCCAGTACTTC. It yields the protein CSSGGGSQETQYF.

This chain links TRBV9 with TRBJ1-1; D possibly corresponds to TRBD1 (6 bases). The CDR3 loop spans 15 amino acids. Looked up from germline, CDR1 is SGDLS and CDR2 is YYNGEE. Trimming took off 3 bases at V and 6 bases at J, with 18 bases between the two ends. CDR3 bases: TGTGCCAGCAGCGGGGATGGGGGCTGGGGGGCTGAAGCTTTCTTT. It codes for CASSGDGGWGAEAFF. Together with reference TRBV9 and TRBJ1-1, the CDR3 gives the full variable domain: DSGVTQTPKHLITATGQRVTLRCSPRSGDLSVYWYQQSLDQGLQFLIQYYNGEERAKGNILERFSAQQFPDLHSELNLSSLELGDSALYFCASSGDGGWGAEAFFGQGTRLTVV.

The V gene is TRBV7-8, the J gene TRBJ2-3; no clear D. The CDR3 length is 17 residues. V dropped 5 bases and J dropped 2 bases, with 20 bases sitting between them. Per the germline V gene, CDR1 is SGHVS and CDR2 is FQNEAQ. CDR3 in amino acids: CASSKPGTFTFTDTQYF. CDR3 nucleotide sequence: TGTGCCAGCAGCAAACCCGGAACCTTTACCTTCACAGATACGCAGTATTTT.

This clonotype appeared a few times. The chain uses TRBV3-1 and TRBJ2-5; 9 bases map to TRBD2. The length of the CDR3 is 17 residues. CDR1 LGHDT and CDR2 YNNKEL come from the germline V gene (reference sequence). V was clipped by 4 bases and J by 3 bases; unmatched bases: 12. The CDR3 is CASSLTQRGVGEETQYF. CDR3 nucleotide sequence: TGTGCCAGCAGCCTTACACAGCGGGGGGTAGGGGAAGAGACCCAGTACTTC.